This TCR beta chain was captured in a study of technical replicates of blood from a few donors. This clone was seen once. Trimming at V came to 3 bases and at J to 7 bases, leaving 5 bases not matched to a gene. The CDR3 has 13 amino acids. CDR1 is GTSNPN, CDR2 SVGIG, per germline (reference sequence). Method: immunoSEQ multiplex PCR; TCRdb's copy keeps in-frame clones and lacks some. The table has some 84,000 clones, 90% to 95% seen once; the top ten hold about 0.39%. Sequenced material: T cells isolated from PBMCs. The J gene is TRBJ2-2, the V gene TRBV30; 7 nucleotides agree with TRBD1. The sequence was collected from a human donor in good health. The CDR3, as DNA: TGTGCCTGGAGGTACAGGGGTCACGGGGAGCTGTTTTTT. Protein product: CAWRYRGHGELFF.